One sample yielded the 2 T cell receptor beta chains listed below, sequenced in a study of T cell changes during pregnancy in multiple sclerosis. This table comes from immunoSEQ multiplex PCR, and its TCRdb copy is limited to in-frame clones, with some not included. The profile shows 95,000 to 100,000 clones, about 91% of them singletons. The material sequenced was peripheral blood, taken in the second trimester of pregnancy. The source of these receptors is a female donor with multiple sclerosis, enrolled in a pregnancy study.

The chain couples TRBV7-9 to TRBJ1-2; TRBD1 aligns across 8 bases. From germline, CDR1 is SEHNR and CDR2 FQNEAQ (reference sequence). The CDR3 is 13 amino acids. The trim removed 5 bases at V and 3 bases at J, leaving 2 bases unmatched. The CDR3 reads CASSQGADYGYTF. CDR3 nucleotide sequence: TGTGCCAGCAGCCAGGGGGCGGACTATGGCTACACCTTC.

DNA for the CDR3: TGTGCCAGCTCCAAGGGACAGACGTACACTGAAGCTTTCTTT. Translating gives CASSKGQTYTEAFF. The chain has TRBV2 and TRBJ1-1, with 7 bases matching TRBD1. Germline loops: CDR1 SNHLY, CDR2 FYNNEI. The CDR3 is 14 residues long. Trimming took 8 bases from V and 3 from J; bases not matched to a gene: 9.